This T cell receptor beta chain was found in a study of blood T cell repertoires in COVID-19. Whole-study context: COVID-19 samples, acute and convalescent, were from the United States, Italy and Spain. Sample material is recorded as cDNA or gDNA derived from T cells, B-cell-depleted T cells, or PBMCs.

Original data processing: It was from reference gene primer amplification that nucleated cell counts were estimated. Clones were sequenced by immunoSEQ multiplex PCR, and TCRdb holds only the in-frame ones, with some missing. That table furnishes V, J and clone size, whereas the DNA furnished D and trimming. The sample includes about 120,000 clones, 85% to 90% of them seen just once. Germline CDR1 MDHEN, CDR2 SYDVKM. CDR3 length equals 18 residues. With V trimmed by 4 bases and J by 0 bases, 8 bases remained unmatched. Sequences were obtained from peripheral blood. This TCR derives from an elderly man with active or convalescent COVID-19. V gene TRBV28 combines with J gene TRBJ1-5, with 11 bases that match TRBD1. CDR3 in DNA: TGTGCCAGCAGTTACCTCCTGGACAGGGGGCATAGCAATCAGCCCCAGCATTTT. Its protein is CASSYLLDRGHSNQPQHF.